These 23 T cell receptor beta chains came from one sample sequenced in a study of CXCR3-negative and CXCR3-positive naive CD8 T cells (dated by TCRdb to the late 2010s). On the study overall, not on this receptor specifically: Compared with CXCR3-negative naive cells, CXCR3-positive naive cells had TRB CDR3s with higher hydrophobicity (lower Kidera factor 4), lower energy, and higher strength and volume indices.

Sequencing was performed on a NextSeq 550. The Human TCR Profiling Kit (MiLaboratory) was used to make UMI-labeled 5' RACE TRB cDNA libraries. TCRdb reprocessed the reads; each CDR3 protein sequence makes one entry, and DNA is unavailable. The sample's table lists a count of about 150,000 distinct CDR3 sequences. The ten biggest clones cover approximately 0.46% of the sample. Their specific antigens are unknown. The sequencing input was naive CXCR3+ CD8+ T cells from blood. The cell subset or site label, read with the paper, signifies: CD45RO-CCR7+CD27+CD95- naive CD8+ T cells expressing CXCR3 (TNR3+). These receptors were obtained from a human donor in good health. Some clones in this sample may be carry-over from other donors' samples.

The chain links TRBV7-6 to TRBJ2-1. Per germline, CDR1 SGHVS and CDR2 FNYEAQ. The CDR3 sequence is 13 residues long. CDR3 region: CASSLTDYNEQFF.

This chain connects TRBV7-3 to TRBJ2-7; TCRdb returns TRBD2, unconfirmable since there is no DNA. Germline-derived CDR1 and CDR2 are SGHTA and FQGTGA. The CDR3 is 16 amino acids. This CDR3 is CASSRAAGPGPRTGRF.

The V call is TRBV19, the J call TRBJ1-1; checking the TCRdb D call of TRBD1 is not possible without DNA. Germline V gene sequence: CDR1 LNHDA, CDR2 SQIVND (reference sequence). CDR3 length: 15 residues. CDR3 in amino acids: CASSPPRQGWTEAFF.

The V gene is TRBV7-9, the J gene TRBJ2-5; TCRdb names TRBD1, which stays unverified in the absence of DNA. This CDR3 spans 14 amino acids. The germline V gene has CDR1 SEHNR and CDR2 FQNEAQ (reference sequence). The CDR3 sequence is CASSLDLSAEAQYF.

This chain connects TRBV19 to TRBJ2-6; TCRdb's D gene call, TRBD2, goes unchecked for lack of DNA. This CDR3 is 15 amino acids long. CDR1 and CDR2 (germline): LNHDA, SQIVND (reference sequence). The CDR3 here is CASSPDYSGANVLTF.

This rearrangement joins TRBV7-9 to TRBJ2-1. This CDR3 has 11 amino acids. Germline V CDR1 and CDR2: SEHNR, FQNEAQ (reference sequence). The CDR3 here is CAIDSLDEQFF.

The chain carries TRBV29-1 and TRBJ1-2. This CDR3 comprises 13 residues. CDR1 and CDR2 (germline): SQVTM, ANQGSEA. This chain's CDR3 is CSASRQEDYGYTF.

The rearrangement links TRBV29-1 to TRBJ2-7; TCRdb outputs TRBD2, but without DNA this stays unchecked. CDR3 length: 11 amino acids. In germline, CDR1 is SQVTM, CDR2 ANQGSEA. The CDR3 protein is CSVWRGYEQYF.

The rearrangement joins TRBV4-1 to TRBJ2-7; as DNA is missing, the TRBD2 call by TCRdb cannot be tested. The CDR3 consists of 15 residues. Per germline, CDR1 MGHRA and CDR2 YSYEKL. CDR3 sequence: CASSQTGLAPYEQYF.

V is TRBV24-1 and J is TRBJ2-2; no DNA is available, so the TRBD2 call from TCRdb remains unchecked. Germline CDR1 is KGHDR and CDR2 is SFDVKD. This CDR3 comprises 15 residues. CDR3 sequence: CATSDSTLETGELFF.

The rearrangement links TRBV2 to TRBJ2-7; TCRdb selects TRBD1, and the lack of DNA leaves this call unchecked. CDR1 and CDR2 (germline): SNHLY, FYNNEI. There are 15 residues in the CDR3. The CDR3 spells CAGSELGGWSYEQYF. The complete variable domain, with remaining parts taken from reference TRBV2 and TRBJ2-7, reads EPEVTQTPSHQVTQMGQEVILRCVPISNHLYFYWYRQILGQKVEFLVSFYNNEISEKSEIFDDQFSVERPDGSNFTLKIRSTKLEDSAMYFCAGSELGGWSYEQYFGPGTRLTVT.

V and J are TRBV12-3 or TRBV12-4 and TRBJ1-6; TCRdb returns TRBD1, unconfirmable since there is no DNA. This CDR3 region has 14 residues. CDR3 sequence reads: CASTLMTGNSPLHF.

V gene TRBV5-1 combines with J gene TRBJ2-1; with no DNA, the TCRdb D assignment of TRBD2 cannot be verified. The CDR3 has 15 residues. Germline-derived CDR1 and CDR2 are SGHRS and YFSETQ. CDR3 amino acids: CASSPGTSGSGEQFF.

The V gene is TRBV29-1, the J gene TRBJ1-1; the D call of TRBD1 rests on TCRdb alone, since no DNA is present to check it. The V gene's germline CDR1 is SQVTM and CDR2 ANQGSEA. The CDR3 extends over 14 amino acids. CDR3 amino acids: CSAIPGPQNTEAFF.

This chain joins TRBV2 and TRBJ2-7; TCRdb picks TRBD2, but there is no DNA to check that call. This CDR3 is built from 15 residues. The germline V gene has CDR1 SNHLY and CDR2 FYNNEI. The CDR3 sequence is CASSVRPAGAWEQYF. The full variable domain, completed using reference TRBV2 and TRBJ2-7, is EPEVTQTPSHQVTQMGQEVILRCVPISNHLYFYWYRQILGQKVEFLVSFYNNEISEKSEIFDDQFSVERPDGSNFTLKIRSTKLEDSAMYFCASSVRPAGAWEQYFGPGTRLTVT.

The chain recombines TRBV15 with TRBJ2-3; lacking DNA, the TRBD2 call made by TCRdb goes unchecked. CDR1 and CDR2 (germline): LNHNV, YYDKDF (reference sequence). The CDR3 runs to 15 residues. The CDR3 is CATKNRREGTDTQYF.

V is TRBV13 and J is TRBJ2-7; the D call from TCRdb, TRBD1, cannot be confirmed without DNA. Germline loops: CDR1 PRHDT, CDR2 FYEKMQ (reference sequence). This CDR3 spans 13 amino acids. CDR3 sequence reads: CASSWSGGHEQYF.

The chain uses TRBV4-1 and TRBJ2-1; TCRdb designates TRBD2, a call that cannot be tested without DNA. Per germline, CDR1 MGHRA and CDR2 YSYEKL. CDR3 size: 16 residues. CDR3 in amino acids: CASSRELAGAYNEQFF.

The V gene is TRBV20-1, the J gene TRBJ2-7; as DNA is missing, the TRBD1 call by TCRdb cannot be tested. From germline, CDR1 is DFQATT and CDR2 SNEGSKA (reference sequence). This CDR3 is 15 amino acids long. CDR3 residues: CSAIPGETPHYEQYF.

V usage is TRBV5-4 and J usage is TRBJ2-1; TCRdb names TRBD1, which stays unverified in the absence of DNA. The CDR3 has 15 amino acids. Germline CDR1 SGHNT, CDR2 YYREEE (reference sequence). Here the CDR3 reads CASSLGDREYNEQFF.

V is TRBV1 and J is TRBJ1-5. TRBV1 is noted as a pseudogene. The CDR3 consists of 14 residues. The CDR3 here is CTSSPYIPNQPQHF.

The CDR3 protein is CASSEPGLASPTDTQYF. V is TRBV2 and J is TRBJ2-3; with no DNA, the TCRdb D assignment of TRBD2 cannot be verified. The germline V gene has CDR1 SNHLY and CDR2 FYNNEI. The CDR3 runs to 17 residues.

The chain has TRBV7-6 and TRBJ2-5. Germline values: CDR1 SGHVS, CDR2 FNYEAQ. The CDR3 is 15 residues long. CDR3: CASSLDIDTRETQYF.